This T cell receptor (beta chain) was observed in a study of technical replicates of blood from a few donors. Profiling relied on immunoSEQ multiplex PCR, and the TCRdb table lists in-frame clones only, not all of them. The repertoire has approximately 99,000 clones, about 95% of them found once; the top ten carry about 0.19%. The TCR was taken from a human donor in good health. Sequenced input: T cells isolated from PBMCs.

Written as DNA, the CDR3 is TGTGCCAGCAGCGGAGCGGCCAGACGTAGCGGGAGCTTATACTACGAGCAGTACTTC. This gives the protein CASSGAARRSGSLYYEQYF. The genes are TRBV2 and TRBJ2-7; 9 bases are shared with TRBD2. The CDR3 consists of 19 residues. Germline lookup yields CDR1 SNHLY and CDR2 FYNNEI. V shed 6 bases and J 3 bases; nucleotides not matched to a gene: 21. The full variable domain, completed using reference TRBV2 and TRBJ2-7, is EPEVTQTPSHQVTQMGQEVILRCVPISNHLYFYWYRQILGQKVEFLVSFYNNEISEKSEIFDDQFSVERPDGSNFTLKIRSTKLEDSAMYFCASSGAARRSGSLYYEQYFGPGTRLTVT.